This T cell receptor beta chain originates from a study of regulatory T cells in long-lasting Graves disease. Study-wide context: Antithyroid drug exposure in newly diagnosed Graves' patients had lasted under 3 months.

Time point meaning: newly diagnosed GD, antithyroid drugs for less than 3 months. RNA extracted from PBMCs served as the sequencing template. All patients originated from an endocrinology department located in Xi'an, China. This clonotype was observed a few times. The TCR beta library used iRepertoire HTBI primers with Arm-PCR amplification of CDR3. TCRdb re-analysed the multiplex PCR reads in MiXCR, keeping a single row per CDR3 protein. This table has hundreds of thousands of distinct CDR3 sequences, 15% to 20% appearing once. These data were likewise used in another study, on T cells in Graves' hyperthyroidism and ophthalmopathy.

This clonotype was obtained from a man aged 35-49 years with Graves disease. Material: peripheral blood mononuclear cells (PBMCs), obtained at new diagnosis, from a patient treated with antithyroid drugs.

The CDR3 bases are TGCAGCGTTGGCGGGGGCCCCTACGAGCAGTACTTC. Its protein product is CSVGGGPYEQYF. The chain joins TRBV29-1 to TRBJ2-7, with D possibly TRBD2 on 7 matching bases. Germline CDR1 SQVTM, CDR2 ANQGSEA. CDR3 length equals 12 residues. V gave up 4 bases and J gave up 2 bases, with 9 bases separating them.